The rows below give T cell receptor beta chains drawn from one sample of a study of blood T cell repertoires in COVID-19. Generated by immunoSEQ multiplex PCR, the TCRdb table keeps only in-frame clones and is missing some. The sample consists of about 380,000 clones, about 89% of them appearing once. Sample: PBMCs or T cells enriched from blood (not recorded which). The receptors shown here come from a man aged 25-40 years who had recovered from COVID-19. The CDR3 runs from the conserved cysteine through the conserved F or W. Each record gives: clone size, D gene, J gene, V gene, CDR3 DNA, CDR3 protein. D genes are given only for firm matches. The size of a clone is reported for some rows only, either as once, few or many, or as a class for expanded clones.

>.|.|TRBJ2-1|TRBV4-2
TGTGCCAGCAGCCAAGATACGGGGAGACTCTACAATGAGCAGTTCTTC
CASSQDTGRLYNEQFF
>.|.|TRBJ1-2|TRBV3-1/TRBV3-2
TGTGCCAGCAGCCTCTTACAGGGAGGCTACACCTTC
CASSLLQGGYTF
>.|TRBD1|TRBJ1-1|TRBV15
TGTGCCACCAGCAGCCCGTGGGGACAGGAGAACACTGAAGCTTTCTTT
CATSSPWGQENTEAFF
>.|.|TRBJ1-5|TRBV6-5
TGTGCCAGCAGGACCAACGCGGGGGGTGGTCAGCCCCAGCATTTT
CASRTNAGGGQPQHF
>.|TRBD2|TRBJ2-3|TRBV27
TGTGCCAGCAGTTTACAACTAGCGGGGGGCGTCGATACGCAGTATTTT
CASSLQLAGGVDTQYF
>.|TRBD1|TRBJ1-6|TRBV30
TGTGCCTGGAGCGGACCGGACAGGGCGAATAATTCACCCCTCCACTTT
CAWSGPDRANNSPLHF
>.|TRBD1|TRBJ1-4|TRBV7-9
TGTGCCAGCAGCTATCAGGGGGCGGGCGAAAAACTGTTTTTT
CASSYQGAGEKLFF
>.|TRBD1|TRBJ1-5|TRBV19
TGTGCCAGTACCGATATAGGGACAGGGGGCCAGCCCCAGCATTTT
CASTDIGTGGQPQHF
>.|TRBD2|TRBJ2-3|TRBV27
TGTGCCAGCCGGGCCCTGCGGGGGGCCGGAGATACGCAGTATTTT
CASRALRGAGDTQYF
>.|.|TRBJ2-2|TRBV11-2
TGTGCCAGCAGCTTAATCCAGGGGAACACCGGGGAGCTGTTTTTT
CASSLIQGNTGELFF
>many|TRBD1|TRBJ1-5|TRBV12-5
TGTGCTAGTGGTGCGGGACAGGGACGTCGAGTCCGTGGGCCCCAGCATTTT
CASGAGQGRRVRGPQHF
>.|TRBD2|TRBJ2-2|TRBV27
TGTGCCAGCAGTTTCCAACGGGGGGGCGCCGGGGAGCTGTTTTTT
CASSFQRGGAGELFF
>few|TRBD1|TRBJ1-1|TRBV28
TGTGCCAGCATCCTTTCCGGGACAGGGGGTCGGGCTTTCTTT
CASILSGTGGRAFF
>once|.|TRBJ1-2|TRBV11-2
TGTGCCAGCAGCACGTTACAGGGTCTAGCTAACTATGGCTACACCTTC
CASSTLQGLANYGYTF
>once|.|TRBJ2-4|TRBV9
TGTGCCAGCAGCGTAGATCAGGGTACCATTCAGTACTTC
CASSVDQGTIQYF
>.|.|TRBJ1-1|TRBV9
TGTGCCAGCAGCGTAGGGGGCAGCTGGAACACTGAAGCTTTCTTT
CASSVGGSWNTEAFF
>.|.|TRBJ2-7|TRBV20-1
TGCAGTGCTTTCGACAGCTACGAGCAGTACTTC
CSAFDSYEQYF